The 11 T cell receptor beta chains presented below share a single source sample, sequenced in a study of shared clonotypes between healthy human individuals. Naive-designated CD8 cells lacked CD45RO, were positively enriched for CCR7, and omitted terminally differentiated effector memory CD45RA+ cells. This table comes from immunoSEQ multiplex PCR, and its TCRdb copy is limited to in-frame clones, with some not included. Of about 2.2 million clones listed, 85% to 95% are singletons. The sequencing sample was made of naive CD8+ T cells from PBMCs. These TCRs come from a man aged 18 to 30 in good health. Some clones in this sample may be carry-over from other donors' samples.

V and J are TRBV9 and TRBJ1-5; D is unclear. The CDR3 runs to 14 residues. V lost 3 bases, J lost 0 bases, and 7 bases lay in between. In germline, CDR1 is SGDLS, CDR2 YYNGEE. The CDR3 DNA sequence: TGTGCCAGCAGCGAGCTGGATAGCAATCAGCCCCAGCATTTT. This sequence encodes CASSELDSNQPQHF.

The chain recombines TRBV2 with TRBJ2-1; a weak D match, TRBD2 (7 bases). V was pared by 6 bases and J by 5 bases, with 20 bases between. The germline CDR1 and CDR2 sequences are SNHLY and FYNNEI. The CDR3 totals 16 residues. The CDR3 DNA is TGTGCCAGCAGACTCAAGGGGGGGCTCCCTCACAATGAGCAGTTCTTC. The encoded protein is CASRLKGGLPHNEQFF.

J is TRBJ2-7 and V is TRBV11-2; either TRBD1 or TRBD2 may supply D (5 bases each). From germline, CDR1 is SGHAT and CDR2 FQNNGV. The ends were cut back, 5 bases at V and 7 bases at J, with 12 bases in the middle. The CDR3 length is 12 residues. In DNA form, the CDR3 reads TGTGCCAGCAGCCCAGGGACCAGGGAGCAGTACTTC. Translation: CASSPGTREQYF.

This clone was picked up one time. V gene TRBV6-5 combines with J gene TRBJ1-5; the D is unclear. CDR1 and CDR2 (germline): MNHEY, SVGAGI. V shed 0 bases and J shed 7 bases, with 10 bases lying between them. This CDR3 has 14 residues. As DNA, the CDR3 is TGTGCCAGCAGTTACTCGGAGGGTTGGCAGCCCCAGCATTTT. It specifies CASSYSEGWQPQHF.

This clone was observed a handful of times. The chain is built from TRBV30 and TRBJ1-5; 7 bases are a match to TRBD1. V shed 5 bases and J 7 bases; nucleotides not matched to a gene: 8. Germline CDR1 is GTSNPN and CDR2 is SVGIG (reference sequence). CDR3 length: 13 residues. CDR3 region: CAWATGAQQPQHF. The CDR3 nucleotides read TGTGCCTGGGCAACAGGGGCTCAGCAGCCCCAGCATTTT.

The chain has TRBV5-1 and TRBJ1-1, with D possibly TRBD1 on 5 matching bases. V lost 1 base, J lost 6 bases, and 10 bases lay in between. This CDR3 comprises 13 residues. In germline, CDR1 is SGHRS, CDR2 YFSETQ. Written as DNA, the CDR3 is TGCGCCAGCAGCTTGAGGGGCCAGCCTGAAGCTTTCTTT. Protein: CASSLRGQPEAFF.

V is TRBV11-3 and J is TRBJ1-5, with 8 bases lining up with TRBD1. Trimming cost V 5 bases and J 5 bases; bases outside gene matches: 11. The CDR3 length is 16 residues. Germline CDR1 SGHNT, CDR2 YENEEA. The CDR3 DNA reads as TGTGCCAGCAGCCTAAAATGGACCAGGGGGCATCAGCCCCAGCATTTT. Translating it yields CASSLKWTRGHQPQHF.

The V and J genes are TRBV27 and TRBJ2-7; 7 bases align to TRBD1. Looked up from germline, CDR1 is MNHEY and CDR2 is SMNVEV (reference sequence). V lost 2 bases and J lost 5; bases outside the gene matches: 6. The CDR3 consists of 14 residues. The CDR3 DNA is TGTGCCAGCAGTTTAGGGGTCAGGGGGAACGAGCAGTACTTC. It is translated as CASSLGVRGNEQYF.

The CDR3 DNA follows: TGTGCCAGCAGCGAGGGGGGCAGGCCCTCCGACTATGGCTACACCTTC. Protein product: CASSEGGRPSDYGYTF. The genes are TRBV9 and TRBJ1-2; perhaps TRBD1 as D (6 bases). CDR3 length: 16 residues. Germline assignment: CDR1 SGDLS and CDR2 YYNGEE. V was shortened by 3 bases and J by 3 bases, with 18 bases between the two germline ends.

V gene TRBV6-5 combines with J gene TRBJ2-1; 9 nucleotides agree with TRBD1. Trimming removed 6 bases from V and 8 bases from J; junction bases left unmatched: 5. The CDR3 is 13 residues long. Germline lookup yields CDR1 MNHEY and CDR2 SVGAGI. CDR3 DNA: TGTGCCAGCAGCCGGGACAGGGTCCATGAGCAGTTCTTC. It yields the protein CASSRDRVHEQFF.

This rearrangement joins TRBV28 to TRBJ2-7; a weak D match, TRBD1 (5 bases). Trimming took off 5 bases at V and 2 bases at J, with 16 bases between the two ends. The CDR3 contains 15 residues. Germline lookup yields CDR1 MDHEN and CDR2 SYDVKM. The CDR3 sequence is CASSPLPDSPYEQYF. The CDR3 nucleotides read TGTGCCAGCAGTCCCCTCCCCGACAGTCCCTACGAGCAGTACTTC. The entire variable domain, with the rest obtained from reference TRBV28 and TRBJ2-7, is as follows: DVKVTQSSRYLVKRTGEKVFLECVQDMDHENMFWYRQDPGLGLRLIYFSYDVKMKEKGDIPEGYSVSREKKERFSLILESASTNQTSMYLCASSPLPDSPYEQYFGPGTRLTVT.